What follows is one T cell receptor beta chain and its context. The antigen remains unidentified. The sample comes from a study of shared clonotypes between healthy human individuals. Findings and caveats of the study: Clonotype sharing among donors, it was expected, would be affected by sequencing depth. Sequencing of the sorted subsets was shown by rarefaction to be incomplete despite large depth.

Germline V CDR1 and CDR2: LNHNV, YYDKDF (reference sequence). Trimming pared 2 bases from V and 0 bases from J, leaving 8 bases between. CDR3 size: 15 residues. The authors ran the assay at deep level. TCRdb keeps only in-frame clones here, not all; method: immunoSEQ multiplex PCR. Among some 2,000,000 clones listed, 85% to 95% were seen once. Sample: naive CD4+ T cells sorted from blood. Subset defined: CD45RA+ positively selected. The chain employs TRBV15 and TRBJ1-5; D ambiguous. The source is a man younger than 35 in good health. The CDR3: CATSRLGSSNQPQHF. For the CDR3, the DNA is TGTGCCACCAGCAGATTGGGGAGTAGCAATCAGCCCCAGCATTTT. The full variable domain, with the rest looked up from reference TRBV15 and TRBJ1-5, is DAMVIQNPRYQVTQFGKPVTLSCSQTLNHNVMYWYQQKSSQAPKLLFHYYDKDFNNEADTPDNFQSRRPNTSFCFLDIRSPGLGDTAMYLCATSRLGSSNQPQHFGDGTRLSIL.